This TCR beta chain stems from a study of shared clonotypes between healthy human individuals. Terminally differentiated effector memory CD45RA+ cells were excluded by CCR7 positive selection of CD45RO-negative cells. Sequenced by immunoSEQ multiplex PCR; TCRdb stores in-frame clones only, minus some. Counted here are over 2,000,000 clones, about 94% occurring once; the ten biggest clones make up around 1.7%. There are 16 residues in the CDR3. The germline gives CDR1 SGHTA, CDR2 FQGNSA. The germline V and J ends were trimmed by 0 bases and 0 bases, with 12 bases remaining between them. Sequencing input: naive CD8+ T cells from PBMCs. This receptor was taken from a young man in good health. Some clones in this sample may be carry-over from other donors' samples. The rearrangement joins TRBV7-2 to TRBJ2-7, with a tentative D call TRBD1 (6 bases). The CDR3 loop reads CASSLAPDRLSYEQYF. The DNA for the CDR3 is TGTGCCAGCAGCTTAGCCCCGGACAGACTCTCCTACGAGCAGTACTTC.